This T cell receptor beta chain comes out of a study of shared clonotypes between healthy human individuals. Researchers ran the assay at a deep level. Splitting of each subset's genomic DNA was done evenly across several immunoSEQ plates. In the authors' workflow: Junction-only sequences produced by ImmunoSEQ had no quality scores, so filtering differed. Some clones are missing from TCRdb's copy, which holds only in-frame ones; the method was immunoSEQ multiplex PCR. V and J calls and clone size are copied from that table; D and trimming were computed from the DNA. The sample contains 2 million to 2.5 million clones, approximately 94% of which appear only once. The naive CD8 fraction comprised CD45RO-negative cells positively selected for CCR7 and excluded terminally differentiated effector memory CD45RA+ cells. Sequenced input: naive CD8+ T cells from PBMCs. This TCR was sampled from a man aged 18 to 30 in good health. Some clones in this sample may be carry-over from other donors' samples.

This CDR3 reads CAISESLQGVRAQYF. The CDR3 bases are TGTGCCATCAGTGAGTCTCTCCAGGGCGTTCGGGCCCAGTACTTC. The V gene is TRBV10-3, the J gene TRBJ2-5; a possible D gene is TRBD1 (5 bases). V lost 0 bases to trimming and J lost 9 bases, with 17 bases between them. The germline gives CDR1 ENHRY, CDR2 SYGVKD. This CDR3 contains 15 residues.